The rows below give T cell receptor beta chains drawn from one sample of a study of graft-versus-host responses after intestinal transplantation. The table came from immunoSEQ multiplex PCR; TCRdb's copy has only in-frame clones and leaves some out. The sample holds some 44,000 clones, just under 95% seen once. The specimen comprised PBMCs, sampled approximately 360 days after intestinal transplant. The source of these receptors is a human patient who received an intestinal transplant, so some T cells may come from the graft donor. CDR3s include the opening cysteine and the closing phenylalanine or tryptophan. A D gene is named only where the DNA matches it firmly. Clone size is given for some rows only: seen once, a few or many times, or a class if the clone is expanded.

J,size,V,D,CDR3,DNA
TRBJ1-2,.,TRBV6-1,.,CAVNLASNYGYTF,TGTGCCGTCAATCTCGCTTCAAACTATGGCTACACCTTC
TRBJ2-6,.,TRBV6-1,.,CASRYAGANVLTF,TGTGCCAGTCGTTACGCTGGGGCCAACGTCCTGACTTTC
TRBJ1-1,once,TRBV19,.,CASSITGLAFF,TGTGCCAGTAGTATTACAGGGTTAGCTTTCTTT
TRBJ2-2,.,TRBV6-6,.,CASSNRDTKNTGELFF,TGTGCCAGCAGTAACCGGGACACCAAGAACACCGGGGAGCTGTTTTTT
TRBJ2-6,.,TRBV19,TRBD1,CASSFGQGYSGANVLTF,TGTGCCAGTAGTTTCGGACAGGGCTACTCTGGGGCCAACGTCCTGACTTTC
TRBJ2-2,.,TRBV6-5,.,CASSYKQGLKLFF,TGTGCCAGCAGTTATAAACAGGGTCTAAAGCTGTTTTTT
TRBJ2-1,.,TRBV5-1,.,CASSLGTYNEQFF,TGCGCCAGCAGCTTGGGCACCTACAATGAGCAGTTCTTC
TRBJ2-1,.,TRBV7-3,.,CASSSTADNEQFF,TGTGCCAGCAGCTCCACAGCAGACAATGAGCAGTTCTTC
TRBJ2-3,.,TRBV13,TRBD2,CASSLKRGGASTDTQYF,TGTGCCAGCAGCCTTAAGCGGGGGGGCGCTAGCACAGATACGCAGTATTTT
TRBJ2-5,.,TRBV6-6,TRBD1,CASSSYQGARGTQYF,TGTGCCAGCAGTTCGTATCAGGGGGCGCGGGGGACCCAGTACTTC